These 21 T cell receptor beta chains originate from one sample sequenced in a study of metastatic and nonmetastatic thyroid tumors. With MiXCR, TCRdb reprocessed the PCR reads. This sample has fewer than 20,000 clones, with approximately 29% found just once. None of the patients had undergone any treatment ahead of thyroid surgery. Sequences were obtained from tumor tissue. These receptors were taken from a male donor with papillary thyroid cancer or a benign thyroid nodule (not recorded which). Some clones in this sample may be carry-over from other donors' samples.

This clone was observed many times. The chain couples TRBV6-2 or TRBV6-3 to TRBJ2-7, with 14 bases that match TRBD2. After removal of 5 bases from V and 3 bases from J, the junction contained 6 bases not matched to a gene. Germline CDR1 and CDR2: MNHEY and SVGEGT. The CDR3 consists of 16 residues. The CDR3 sequence is CASSGSGTSGSYEQYF. As DNA, the CDR3 is TGTGCCAGCAGTGGCTCCGGGACTAGCGGGAGCTACGAGCAGTACTTC.

This chain links TRBV19 with TRBJ1-2; the match to TRBD1 covers 7 bases. V shed 6 bases, J shed 5 bases, and the junction held 6 bases outside the gene matches. This CDR3 region has 13 residues. The V gene's germline CDR1 is LNHDA and CDR2 SQIVND (reference sequence). Written as DNA, the CDR3 is TGTGCCAGTAGCCGGGACAGTGATTATGGCTACACCTTC. Translation: CASSRDSDYGYTF.

This clone was counted a few times. Mismatch with germline at one junction end may stem from a read error. This sample also contains other DNA sequences that code for the same CDR3. J is TRBJ2-5 and V is TRBV24-1, with 7 bases matching TRBD1. CDR1 and CDR2 from the germline V gene are KGHDR and SFDVKD. There are 15 residues in the CDR3. DNA for the CDR3: TGTGCCACCAGTGATTTGACGACAGGGTCGGAGACACAGTACTTC. It encodes CATSDLTTGSETQYF.

Turning to this clone: Its ends do not fully match the called genes, so a read error is possible. V usage is TRBV20-1 and J usage is TRBJ2-7; D gene ambiguous. The CDR3 runs 13 residues. Germline-derived CDR1 and CDR2 are DFQATT and SNEGSKA (reference sequence). The CDR3 spells CSARDTREYEQNF. The CDR3 DNA sequence: TGCAGTGCTAGAGATACGCGCGAGTACGAGCAGAACTTC.

This clone occurred a few times. The chain joins TRBV11-1 to TRBJ2-3, with 7 bases identical to TRBD2. From germline, CDR1 is SGHAT and CDR2 FQDESV (reference sequence). Germline trimming cut 7 bases from V and 6 bases from J; bases unmatched to any gene: 16. This CDR3 comprises 16 residues. CDR3 nucleotides: TGTGCCAGCATCCTGGGAAGCGGGGCTCATGGCGATACGCAGTATTTT. Residues: CASILGSGAHGDTQYF.

This clone was seen at least ten times. A much larger clone lies one base from this, so it may be a read error. In the same sample, other DNA sequences code for this CDR3. The CDR3 DNA follows: TGCGCCAGTAGTACCGGGACAGCCGTCTTCAATGAGCAGTTCTTC. This codes for CASSTGTAVFNEQFF. V and J are TRBV19 and TRBJ2-1; 7 nucleotides line up with TRBD1. The CDR3 contains 15 residues. Per germline, CDR1 LNHDA and CDR2 SQIVND (reference sequence).

This clone was detected a few times. V gene TRBV28 combines with J gene TRBJ2-7, with D maybe TRBD2 (6 bases). The germline V gene has CDR1 MDHEN and CDR2 SYDVKM. V was pared by 6 bases and J by 2 bases, with 14 bases between. This CDR3 spans 14 amino acids. This chain's CDR3 is CASREGIPTYEQYF. In nucleotides, the CDR3 is TGTGCCAGCAGGGAGGGTATCCCAACCTACGAGCAGTACTTC.

The chain carries TRBV20-1 and TRBJ2-7; the D call may be TRBD1 or TRBD2 (5 bases each). The germline CDR1 and CDR2 sequences are DFQATT and SNEGSKA (reference sequence). There are 14 residues in the CDR3. Trimming removed 5 bases at V and 2 bases at J, with 16 bases between. The CDR3 bases are TGCAGTGCTCCATGGGGACGCCACGCCTACGAGCAGTACTTC. Amino acid sequence: CSAPWGRHAYEQYF.

At least ten counts were recorded for this clone. The chain combines TRBV5-1 with TRBJ2-1, with 12 bases lining up with TRBD2. This CDR3 comprises 15 residues. Germline V gene lookup returns CDR1 SGHRS and CDR2 YFSETQ. Germline trimming cut 0 bases from V and 10 bases from J; bases unmatched to any gene: 5. The DNA of the CDR3 is TGCGCCAGCAGCTTGGACCTAGCGGGAGGGCGAGAGCAGTTCTTC. Its translation is CASSLDLAGGREQFF.

This clone was counted a few times. A much bigger clone sits one base away, suggesting this may be a read error. The J gene is TRBJ2-7, the V gene TRBV5-4; 8 nucleotides line up with TRBD2. The CDR3 has 15 residues. Germline V CDR1 and CDR2: SGHNT, YYREEE (reference sequence). CDR3 sequence (DNA): TGTGCCATCAGCCCGACTAGCGCGGCCGACTACGAGCAGTACTTC. Encoded protein: CAISPTSAADYEQYF.

Note on this clone: Germline and junction disagree at one end, which may indicate a read error. The chain has TRBV15 and TRBJ1-5; tentatively, D is TRBD1 (6 bases). The CDR3 covers 18 residues. Germline lookup yields CDR1 LNHNV and CDR2 YYDKDF (reference sequence). The CDR3 sequence is CATSTSPDSIYSNQPQRF. CDR3 DNA: TGTGCCACCAGTACCAGCCCGGACAGCATTTATAGCAATCAGCCCCAGCGTTTT.

This clone is categorized as medium-sized. The genes are TRBV6-1 and TRBJ1-5, with 7 bases fitting TRBD1. The CDR3 has 14 residues. Trimming took 8 bases from V and 4 from J; bases not matched to a gene: 8. Germline CDR1 MNHNS, CDR2 SASEGT. The CDR3 here is CASGKGAWNQPQHF. The CDR3 DNA sequence: TGTGCCAGCGGGAAGGGGGCATGGAATCAGCCCCAGCATTTT.

About this clone itself: The junction shows a germline mismatch at one end, possibly a read error. The V gene is TRBV5-1, the J gene TRBJ1-6; D is uncertain. Germline CDR1 is SGHRS and CDR2 is YFSETQ. The CDR3 spans 14 residues. CDR3 nucleotides: TGCGCCAGCACCCCCGGTGAGCAGAATTCACCCATCCACTTT. As protein: CASTPGEQNSPIHF. Full variable domain (outside the CDR3, taken from reference TRBV5-1 and TRBJ1-6): KAGVTQTPRYLIKTRGQQVTLSCSPISGHRSVSWYQQTPGQGLQFLFEYFSETQRNKGNFPGRFSGRQFSNSRSEMNVSTLELGDSALYLCASTPGEQNSPIHFGNGTRLTVT.

In this sample, this clone turned up many times. The V call is TRBV5-4, the J call TRBJ2-3; TRBD1 agrees at 10 bases. Trimming at V came to 4 bases and at J to 6 bases, leaving 8 bases not matched to a gene. In germline, CDR1 is SGHNT, CDR2 YYREEE (reference sequence). The CDR3 runs 15 residues. CDR3 in amino acids: CASSAGGTGVDTQYF. The DNA for the CDR3 is TGTGCCAGCAGCGCGGGCGGGACAGGGGTGGATACGCAGTATTTT.

The chain employs TRBV2 and TRBJ2-1, with D perhaps given as TRBD1 or TRBD2 (6 bases each). V was shortened by 0 bases and J by 7 bases, with 25 bases between the two germline ends. Germline V gene data show CDR1 as SNHLY and CDR2 as FYNNEI. The CDR3 has 19 amino acids. The CDR3 DNA is TGTGCCAGCAGTGAAGCACCAGCCAGGGGCGCGGGATATCGGAATGAGCAGTTCTTC. Protein product: CASSEAPARGAGYRNEQFF.

The gene calls are TRBV20-1 and TRBJ2-3; D uncertain. The V gene's germline CDR1 is DFQATT and CDR2 SNEGSKA (reference sequence). Trimming took 0 bases from V and 6 from J, leaving 4 bases between them. The CDR3 length is 11 residues. This chain's CDR3 is CSAREGDTQYF. CDR3 coding DNA: TGCAGTGCTAGAGAAGGGGATACGCAGTATTTT.

Many counts were recorded for this clone. The V and J genes are TRBV6-4 and TRBJ2-2; D might be TRBD1 (6 bases). Germline lookup yields CDR1 MRHNA and CDR2 SNTAGT. This CDR3 is built from 13 residues. V was shortened by 5 bases and J by 12 bases, with 16 bases between the two germline ends. The CDR3 loop reads CASSPGDMFKLFF. CDR3 bases: TGTGCCAGCAGTCCAGGGGATATGTTTAAGCTGTTTTTT.

The chain recombines TRBV24-1 with TRBJ2-7; 7 bases align to TRBD1. The CDR3 is made up of 14 amino acids. After removal of 0 bases from V and 3 bases from J, the junction contained 1 base not matched to a gene. The germline V gene has CDR1 KGHDR and CDR2 SFDVKD. CDR3 region: CATSDLRQGYEQYF. CDR3 DNA sequence: TGTGCCACCAGTGATTTGCGACAGGGCTACGAGCAGTACTTC.

Concerning this clone itself: Since a much larger clone is just one base distant, this may be a read error. Other DNA sequences from this sample encode an identical CDR3 as well. J is TRBJ2-3 and V is TRBV20-1; 11 positions match TRBD2. Germline CDR1 reads DFQATT; CDR2 reads SNEGSKA (reference sequence). CDR3 length equals 15 residues. The CDR3 coding sequence is TGCAGCGCTCCGACTAGCGGGGAAAGCACAGATACGCAGTATTTT. As protein: CSAPTSGESTDTQYF.

This chain joins TRBV18 and TRBJ1-5, with TRBD1 matching 7 bases. The junction had 7 bases not matched to a gene; V was cut back by 6 bases and J by 5 bases. The V gene's germline CDR1 is KGHSH and CDR2 LQKENI. There are 14 residues in the CDR3. CDR3 sequence: CASSQQGSDQPQHF. CDR3 DNA sequence: TGTGCCAGCTCCCAACAGGGGTCGGATCAGCCCCAGCATTTT.

V usage is TRBV5-1 and J usage is TRBJ2-7, with TRBD1 as a possible D gene (5 bases). Trimming stripped 4 bases from V and 10 bases from J, with 24 bases between. CDR3 length: 15 amino acids. Germline V gene data show CDR1 as SGHRS and CDR2 as YFSETQ. For the CDR3, the DNA is TGCGCCAGCAGCCTGTCCGGGCACTTGGAACAGGTACAGTACTTC. Translation: CASSLSGHLEQVQYF.